This TCR beta chain was recovered during a study of blood T cell repertoires in COVID-19. On the study more broadly: From the United States, Italy and Spain came samples of acute and convalescent COVID-19. T cells, B-cell-depleted T cells, or PBMCs provided the cDNA or gDNA that served as material.

Original analysis: Researchers report that nucleated cell counts were estimated from reference gene primer amplification. The data were produced by immunoSEQ multiplex PCR, yet TCRdb's version contains in-frame clones alone and is incomplete. V and J calls and clone size follow that table, whereas D and trimming were derived from the DNA. The sample yields about 140,000 clones, approximately 89% seen once. Trimming shortened V by 2 bases and J by 7 bases, and 8 bases separated the two germline ends. Looked up from germline, CDR1 is LGHDT and CDR2 is YNNKEL (reference sequence). The CDR3 extends over 12 amino acids.

The sample comprised peripheral blood. V and J are TRBV3-1 (or the pseudogene TRBV3-2) and TRBJ1-1; D may be TRBD1 (6 bases). This clonotype originated in a man aged 60 to 75 with active or convalescent COVID-19. CDR3 amino acids: CASSQQGIEAFF. DNA for the CDR3: TGTGCCAGCAGCCAACAGGGGATTGAAGCTTTCTTT.